These 21 T cell receptor beta chains were sequenced from one sample in a study of OX40 agonist ivuxolimab in advanced cancers. Libraries were prepared by immunoSEQ multiplex PCR; TCRdb keeps only in-frame clonotypes and omits some of them. The profile shows some 14,000 clones, about 85% of them singletons. The sample here was CD4+ or CD8+ T cells sorted from blood, taken in a trial of the OX40 agonist ivuxolimab. The origin of the receptors is an adult with an advanced solid tumor such as melanoma, head and neck, liver or kidney cancer.

This clone has only a few counts. A much larger clone is a single base away; this may be a read error. The chain joins TRBV4-2 to TRBJ1-5, with 7 bases lining up with TRBD1. The CDR3 sequence is 15 residues long. Trimming cost V 5 bases and J 0 bases; bases outside gene matches: 4. Germline values: CDR1 LGHNA, CDR2 YNFKEQ. The CDR3 DNA reads as TGTGCCAGCAGCATACAGGGGTATAGCAATCAGCCCCAGCATTTT. Its protein is CASSIQGYSNQPQHF.

This clone was picked up one time. The V gene is TRBV7-3, the J gene TRBJ2-1, with D perhaps matching TRBD2 (6 bases). The germline V and J ends were trimmed by 5 bases and 3 bases, with 17 bases remaining between them. Per the germline V gene, CDR1 is SGHTA and CDR2 is FQGTGA. The CDR3 has 16 residues. DNA for the CDR3: TGTGCCAGCAGCATTCACGGACGGGAGATCTACAATGAGCAGTTCTTC. It translates to CASSIHGREIYNEQFF.

The rearrangement joins TRBV5-1 to TRBJ2-7, with TRBD1 matching over 9 bases. From germline, CDR1 is SGHRS and CDR2 YFSETQ. Trimming removed 4 bases from V and 2 bases from J; junction bases left unmatched: 4. This CDR3 has 14 residues. DNA for the CDR3: TGCGCCAGCAGCCTTACAGGGGGCACCTACGAGCAGTACTTC. The encoded protein is CASSLTGGTYEQYF.

This chain joins TRBV9 and TRBJ2-2, with D unclear. The CDR3 consists of 15 residues. Trimming shortened V by 0 bases and J by 4 bases, and 10 bases separated the two germline ends. From germline, CDR1 is SGDLS and CDR2 YYNGEE. The CDR3 DNA reads as TGTGCCAGCAGCGTAGAGTTAAGTCCCACCGGGGAGCTGTTTTTT. It encodes CASSVELSPTGELFF. Looking up the rest from reference TRBV9 and TRBJ2-2 gives the full variable domain: DSGVTQTPKHLITATGQRVTLRCSPRSGDLSVYWYQQSLDQGLQFLIQYYNGEERAKGNILERFSAQQFPDLHSELNLSSLELGDSALYFCASSVELSPTGELFFGEGSRLTVL.

This sequence joins TRBV7-9 and TRBJ2-7; D is unclear. CDR3 length: 12 amino acids. In germline, CDR1 is SEHNR, CDR2 FQNEAQ (reference sequence). V was trimmed by 0 bases and J by 6 bases, leaving 6 bases between them. CDR3: CASSLANPEQYF. The CDR3 nucleotides are TGTGCCAGCAGCTTAGCGAATCCCGAGCAGTACTTC. Variable domain in full (rest from reference TRBV7-9 and TRBJ2-7): DTGVSQNPRHKITKRGQNVTFRCDPISEHNRLYWYRQTLGQGPEFLTYFQNEAQLEKSRLLSDRFSAERPKGSFSTLEIQRTEQGDSAMYLCASSLANPEQYFGPGTRLTVT.

The chain joins TRBV4-2 to TRBJ2-5; no firm D call. Germline V gene sequence: CDR1 LGHNA, CDR2 YNFKEQ. With 5 bases removed from V and 3 bases from J, the gap between germline ends came to 13 bases. The CDR3 totals 14 residues. For the CDR3, the DNA is TGTGCCAGCAGCACTGAGACCTGGGAAGAGACCCAGTACTTC. Protein sequence: CASSTETWEETQYF.

This clone was observed once. V gene TRBV6-5 combines with J gene TRBJ2-1; TRBD2 matches at 12 bases. The germline gives CDR1 MNHEY, CDR2 SVGAGI. This CDR3 comprises 14 residues. J gave up 8 bases and V 8 bases, and 7 bases lay outside the gene matches. For the CDR3, the DNA is TGTGCCAGCCGCCTAGCGGGAGGGGAATATGAGCAGTTCTTC. It codes for CASRLAGGEYEQFF.

This sequence joins TRBV7-6 and TRBJ2-7, with TRBD1 matching over 7 bases. CDR1 SGHVS and CDR2 FNYEAQ come from the germline V gene. This CDR3 is built from 14 residues. J lost 3 bases, V lost 5 bases, and 7 bases had no gene match. The CDR3 coding sequence is TGTGCCAGCAGCAACCGGGACAGCAACTACGAGCAGTACTTC. Its translation is CASSNRDSNYEQYF.

This chain links TRBV7-2 with TRBJ1-3, with no clear D. The CDR3 totals 14 residues. Looked up from germline, CDR1 is SGHTA and CDR2 is FQGNSA. V was clipped by 5 bases and J by 2 bases, with 10 bases between them. CDR3 coding DNA: TGTGCCAGCAGCCGGGGTGTAGCTGGAAACACCATATATTTT. This translates into CASSRGVAGNTIYF.

The chain recombines TRBV4-1 with TRBJ1-1; 11 bases align to TRBD1. V was pared by 10 bases and J by 5 bases, with 6 bases of the junction left unmatched. Germline CDR1 is MGHRA and CDR2 is YSYEKL. The CDR3 runs 13 residues. This CDR3 reads CATSGTGGTEAFF. The CDR3 DNA reads as TGCGCCACATCGGGGACAGGGGGAACTGAAGCTTTCTTT.

In its sample, this clone ranks as medium-sized. The rearrangement uses TRBV5-4 and TRBJ2-5, with 8 bases aligning to TRBD2. This CDR3 region has 16 residues. Germline CDR1 and CDR2: SGHNT and YYREEE (reference sequence). V lost 0 bases to trimming and J lost 0 bases; unmatched junction nucleotides: 4. The chain's CDR3 is CASSLEVAGYQETQYF. The DNA of the CDR3 is TGTGCCAGCAGCTTGGAGGTAGCGGGGTACCAAGAGACCCAGTACTTC.

This sequence joins TRBV9 and TRBJ2-3; a possible D gene is TRBD1 (6 bases). This CDR3 has 12 residues. V was clipped by 3 bases and J by 4 bases, with 6 bases between them. Germline V CDR1 and CDR2: SGDLS, YYNGEE. As DNA, the CDR3 is TGTGCCAGCAGCGACAGGGCAGATACGCAGTATTTT. This codes for CASSDRADTQYF.

The gene calls are TRBV7-9 and TRBJ1-2, with 11 bases matching TRBD1. J gave up 2 bases and V 5 bases, and 10 bases lay outside the gene matches. This CDR3 spans 17 amino acids. Per germline, CDR1 SEHNR and CDR2 FQNEAQ (reference sequence). DNA for the CDR3: TGTGCCAGCAGCCTAGGGACAGGGGGAGACCAGAACTATGGCTACACCTTC. This sequence encodes CASSLGTGGDQNYGYTF.

V usage is TRBV6-5 and J usage is TRBJ2-7; possible D gene TRBD1, 5 bases. This CDR3 is 15 amino acids long. Germline CDR1 and CDR2: MNHEY and SVGAGI. Trimming stripped 2 bases from V and 0 bases from J, with 11 bases between. In DNA, the CDR3 is TGTGCCAGCAGTTACGCAACCACAGGCTCCTACGAGCAGTACTTC. Residues: CASSYATTGSYEQYF.

The chain carries TRBV2 and TRBJ2-7; D possibly matches TRBD1 or TRBD2 (5 bases each). Deletions cut 3 bases from V and 1 base from J, with 13 bases between. Germline assignment: CDR1 SNHLY and CDR2 FYNNEI. The CDR3 spans 15 residues. CDR3 loop: CASSELRDPSYEQYF. In DNA, the CDR3 is TGTGCCAGCAGTGAGCTTAGGGACCCGTCCTACGAGCAGTACTTC.

The gene calls are TRBV9 and TRBJ2-5; TRBD2 aligns across 7 bases. V gave up 3 bases and J gave up 1 base; unmatched junction bases: 3. Germline V gives CDR1 SGDLS, CDR2 YYNGEE. The CDR3 extends over 14 amino acids. The CDR3 region is CASSERDIQETQYF. The CDR3 coding sequence is TGTGCCAGCAGCGAGCGGGATATCCAAGAGACCCAGTACTTC.

This clone was recorded once. This rearrangement joins TRBV2 to TRBJ1-1; tentatively, D is TRBD1 (5 bases). The V gene lost 3 bases and the J gene lost 0 bases, with 14 bases spanning the gap. Germline loops: CDR1 SNHLY, CDR2 FYNNEI. CDR3 size: 16 residues. Here the CDR3 DNA reads TGTGCCAGCAGTGACCGGCAGGGCAAAATGAACACTGAAGCTTTCTTT. This codes for CASSDRQGKMNTEAFF.

This clone occurred once. The CDR3 sequence is CASGDSDEQFF. In DNA, the CDR3 is TGTGCCAGCGGAGACAGTGATGAGCAGTTCTTC. The chain joins TRBV25-1 to TRBJ2-1, with TRBD1 as a possible D gene (5 bases). This CDR3 comprises 11 residues. The germline V gene has CDR1 MGHDK and CDR2 SYGVNS. V lost 8 bases and J lost 8, with 10 bases in between.

V gene TRBV2 combines with J gene TRBJ2-5; tentative D call: TRBD2 (5 bases). Between the trimmed V and J ends, which lost 10 bases and 7 bases, there was a span of 22 bases. CDR3 length: 14 residues. The germline V gene encodes CDR1 SNHLY and CDR2 FYNNEI. The CDR3 DNA sequence: TGTGCCAAGCGGTGGGCGGGTGGATCTGGGACCCAGTACTTC. This sequence encodes CAKRWAGGSGTQYF.

The chain is built from TRBV11-2 and TRBJ1-3; 7 nucleotides align to TRBD1. The CDR3 sequence is 17 residues long. Germline CDR1 is SGHAT and CDR2 is FQNNGV. Trimming at V came to 7 bases and at J to 1 base, leaving 13 bases not matched to a gene. CDR3 coding DNA: TGTGCCAGCAAATTAGGAGGGGGCGTGGGGTCTGGAAACACCATATATTTT. It yields the protein CASKLGGGVGSGNTIYF.

The chain uses TRBV4-1 and TRBJ1-1, with TRBD1 matching over 7 bases. The trim removed 8 bases at V and 3 bases at J, leaving 6 bases unmatched. The CDR3 consists of 13 residues. CDR1 is MGHRA, CDR2 YSYEKL, per germline. DNA of the CDR3: TGCGCCAGCCGAACGGGACAGCACACTGAAGCTTTCTTT. It yields the protein CASRTGQHTEAFF.